Below, 13 T cell receptor beta chains from the same sample are listed, as sequenced in a study of cytomegalovirus exposure and HLA in healthy donors. Data came from immunoSEQ multiplex PCR; TCRdb stores just in-frame clones and leaves some out. This sample has about 130,000 clones, with 75% to 90% found just once. What was sequenced was PBMCs. All receptors derive from a woman under 30 in good health and CMV-seronegative.

This chain joins TRBV30 and TRBJ1-4, with 8 bases that match TRBD1. This CDR3 is 15 amino acids long. Trimming at V came to 3 bases and at J to 0 bases, leaving 3 bases not matched to a gene. Per germline, CDR1 GTSNPN and CDR2 SVGIG (reference sequence). The chain's CDR3 is CAWSGQGSTNEKLFF. The CDR3 DNA reads as TGTGCCTGGAGCGGACAGGGCTCAACTAATGAAAAACTGTTTTTT.

This clone was counted once. This sequence joins TRBV28 and TRBJ2-7; 9 bases match TRBD1. The germline gives CDR1 MDHEN, CDR2 SYDVKM. Unmatched junction bases numbered 0, after V lost 6 bases and J lost 6 bases. The CDR3 is 11 amino acids. Here the CDR3 reads CASRDRGEQYF. DNA for the CDR3: TGTGCCAGCAGGGACAGGGGCGAGCAGTACTTC.

The V and J genes are TRBV27 and TRBJ2-2; 13 nucleotides align to TRBD2. The germline V gene encodes CDR1 MNHEY and CDR2 SMNVEV (reference sequence). The length of the CDR3 is 16 residues. With V trimmed by 7 bases and J by 6 bases, 8 bases remained unmatched. The CDR3, as DNA: TGTGCCAGCACCCTACTAGCGGGGGGGGCCCCCGGGGAGCTGTTTTTT. It codes for CASTLLAGGAPGELFF.

The V call is TRBV9, the J call TRBJ1-2, with no clear D. The V and J ends lost 0 bases and 2 bases respectively, with 8 bases between them. CDR1 and CDR2 from the germline V gene are SGDLS and YYNGEE. The CDR3 length is 14 residues. CDR3 in DNA: TGTGCCAGCAGCGTAGACGTCGGGAACTATGGCTACACCTTC. Translation: CASSVDVGNYGYTF.

This sequence joins TRBV4-1 and TRBJ2-7; TRBD2 matches 7 bases. The V segment lost 0 bases and the J segment 7 bases; nucleotides outside the gene matches: 12. The germline V gene encodes CDR1 MGHRA and CDR2 YSYEKL. There are 16 residues in the CDR3. CDR3 amino acids: CASSQEVGQREKEQYF. The CDR3 nucleotides read TGCGCCAGCAGCCAAGAAGTCGGCCAGCGGGAAAAGGAGCAGTACTTC.

The rearrangement uses TRBV30 and TRBJ2-5; possibly TRBD1 for D (6 bases). The CDR3 spans 12 residues. The germline gives CDR1 GTSNPN, CDR2 SVGIG (reference sequence). Trimming stripped 5 bases from V and 2 bases from J, with 9 bases between. CDR3 nucleotides: TGTGCCTGGGGAGGACAGCAAGAGACCCAGTACTTC. This translates into CAWGGQQETQYF. Using reference TRBV30 and TRBJ2-5 for the parts outside the CDR3, the full variable domain is SQTIHQWPATLVQPVGSPLSLECTVEGTSNPNLYWYRQAAGRGLQLLFYSVGIGQISSEVPQNLSASRPQDRQFILSSKKLLLSDSGFYLCAWGGQQETQYFGPGTRLLVL.

The chain carries TRBV28 and TRBJ2-7, with 12 bases matching TRBD2. Germline CDR1 MDHEN, CDR2 SYDVKM. This CDR3 is built from 13 residues. Trimming took 6 bases from V and 7 from J; bases not matched to a gene: 4. The CDR3 is CASRTSGGGEQYV. DNA for the CDR3: TGTGCCAGCAGGACTAGCGGGGGTGGAGAGCAGTACGTC.

This CDR3 is CASTRTMSSYEQYF. For the CDR3, the DNA is TGTGCCAGCACCAGGACAATGAGCTCCTACGAGCAGTACTTC. The chain uses TRBV28 and TRBJ2-7; perhaps TRBD1 as D (5 bases). Germline-derived CDR1 and CDR2 are MDHEN and SYDVKM. The V gene lost 7 bases and the J gene lost 0 bases, with 13 bases spanning the gap. The CDR3 covers 14 residues.

This clone was recorded only once. V gene TRBV28 combines with J gene TRBJ1-5, with 7 bases identical to TRBD1. The V gene end was trimmed by 6 bases and the J gene end by 6 bases; junction bases not matched to a gene: 8. CDR3 length: 14 residues. Germline V lookup: CDR1 MDHEN, CDR2 SYDVKM. CDR3 coding DNA: TGTGCCAGCAGCCGTTCTACAGGGGTTCAGCCCCAGCATTTT. Residues: CASSRSTGVQPQHF.

The J gene is TRBJ2-3, the V gene TRBV7-9, with D possibly TRBD1 on 6 matching bases. The germline V gene has CDR1 SEHNR and CDR2 FQNEAQ (reference sequence). This CDR3 spans 15 amino acids. Trimming took 4 bases from V and 4 from J, leaving 15 bases between them. This CDR3 reads CASSSGDATADTQYF. CDR3 DNA: TGTGCCAGCAGCTCAGGGGACGCCACAGCAGATACGCAGTATTTT.

The chain employs TRBV4-2 and TRBJ2-7; weak D call: TRBD2 (5 bases). Between the trimmed V and J ends, which lost 0 bases and 0 bases, there was a span of 9 bases. In germline, CDR1 is LGHNA, CDR2 YNFKEQ. This CDR3 region has 15 residues. CDR3 in amino acids: CASSQDPGISYEQYF. CDR3 DNA sequence: TGTGCCAGCAGCCAAGATCCGGGGATCTCCTACGAGCAGTACTTC.

The rearrangement joins TRBV4-3 to TRBJ2-3; D is perhaps TRBD1 (6 bases). Germline assignment: CDR1 LGHNA and CDR2 YSLEER. V was clipped by 3 bases and J by 4 bases, with 11 bases between them. The CDR3 is 14 residues long. The DNA for the CDR3 is TGCGCCAGCAGCCAGCTTACAGGGTCAGATACGCAGTATTTT. The encoded protein is CASSQLTGSDTQYF.

The genes are TRBV11-2 and TRBJ1-6; D unresolved. Trimming stripped 5 bases from V and 9 bases from J, with 14 bases between. Germline loops: CDR1 SGHAT, CDR2 FQNNGV. This CDR3 has 14 amino acids. CDR3 sequence reads: CASSAGSLTSPLHF. CDR3 in DNA: TGTGCCAGCAGCGCGGGGAGTTTGACTTCACCCCTCCACTTT. Full variable domain (outside the CDR3, taken from reference TRBV11-2 and TRBJ1-6): EAGVAQSPRYKIIEKRQSVAFWCNPISGHATLYWYQQILGQGPKLLIQFQNNGVVDDSQLPKDRFSAERLKGVDSTLKIQPAKLEDSAVYLCASSAGSLTSPLHFGNGTRLTVT.